Shown below are 30 T cell receptor beta chains from a single sample sequenced in a study of breast tumors, draining lymph nodes, adjacent tissues. Samples came from axillary lymph nodes draining the breast cancer. Each CDR3 protein is one row after TCRdb ran MiXCR on the multiplex PCR reads. The sample includes under 150,000 distinct CDR3 sequences, around 20% of them seen just once. Sequenced: axillary lymph node tissue. Receptor source: a female donor with breast cancer. Some clones in this sample may be carry-over from other donors' samples.

This clonotype was observed many times. The V call is TRBV18, the J call TRBJ1-2; tentative D call: TRBD1 (5 bases). CDR3 length: 12 residues. The V gene lost 2 bases and the J gene lost 9 bases, with 10 bases spanning the gap. Germline CDR1 and CDR2: KGHSH and LQKENI. The CDR3 coding sequence is TGTGCCAGCTCACCAGGGGCCGGACGCTACACCTTC. Amino acids: CASSPGAGRYTF.

This clonotype was seen many times. The V call is TRBV10-1, the J call TRBJ2-3, with 7 positions matching TRBD2. Germline loops: CDR1 WNHNN, CDR2 SYGVQD (reference sequence). After removal of 2 bases from V and 1 base from J, the junction contained 6 bases not matched to a gene. The CDR3 runs to 16 residues. For the CDR3, the DNA is TGCGCCAGCAGTGAGGAGCGGGGACGGGGCACAGATACGCAGTATTTT. Protein product: CASSEERGRGTDTQYF.

Many counts were recorded for this clonotype. The J gene is TRBJ2-3, the V gene TRBV3-1, with D unresolved. The CDR3 covers 13 residues. Germline V gives CDR1 LGHDT, CDR2 YNNKEL (reference sequence). V lost 0 bases and J 6 bases, leaving 7 bases between the germline ends. As DNA, the CDR3 is TGTGCCAGCAGCCAAGATCGAGTGGATACGCAGTATTTT. Protein sequence: CASSQDRVDTQYF.

About this clonotype: Just one base apart from a much larger clone, this may be a read error. The rearrangement joins TRBV6-5 to TRBJ1-4; D gene ambiguous. CDR1 MNHEY and CDR2 SVGAGI come from the germline V gene. The CDR3 consists of 13 residues. CDR3 sequence (DNA): TGTGCCAGCAGTTACAGGCCTAATAAAAAACTGTTTTTT. Amino acids: CASSYRPNKKLFF.

This clonotype appeared many times. The V and J genes are TRBV7-2 and TRBJ2-1, with a tentative D call TRBD1 (5 bases). CDR3 length equals 13 residues. V lost 5 bases to trimming and J lost 5 bases, with 10 bases between them. Germline V lookup: CDR1 SGHTA, CDR2 FQGNSA. CDR3 residues: CASSPDTNNEQFF. CDR3 DNA sequence: TGTGCCAGCAGCCCGGACACTAACAATGAGCAGTTCTTC.

This clonotype was seen repeatedly, ten times or more. The rearrangement uses TRBV5-1 and TRBJ2-5; TRBD1 agrees at 7 bases. J was trimmed by 6 bases and V by 7 bases; bases with no gene match: 3. The CDR3 extends over 11 amino acids. Germline assignment: CDR1 SGHRS and CDR2 YFSETQ. The DNA for the CDR3 is TGCGCCAGCCAGGGACAGCAGACCCAGTACTTC. Protein sequence: CASQGQQTQYF.

This clonotype was counted many times. The J gene is TRBJ1-3, the V gene TRBV7-2; 7 nucleotides agree with TRBD1. This CDR3 contains 14 residues. Germline V gives CDR1 SGHTA, CDR2 FQGNSA. V lost 4 bases and J lost 3; bases outside the gene matches: 3. The chain's CDR3 is CASSYRDSGNTIYF. The CDR3 bases are TGTGCCAGCAGCTACCGGGACAGTGGAAACACCATATATTTT.

This clonotype was observed at least ten times. This chain links TRBV30 with TRBJ1-5, with TRBD1 matching over 9 bases. After removal of 5 bases from V and 3 bases from J, the junction contained 8 bases not matched to a gene. There are 15 residues in the CDR3. The germline V gene has CDR1 GTSNPN and CDR2 SVGIG (reference sequence). The CDR3 region is CAWSDRGLYNQPQHF. In DNA, the CDR3 is TGTGCCTGGTCCGACAGGGGGTTATACAATCAGCCCCAGCATTTT.

This clonotype came up many times. The chain carries TRBV10-3 and TRBJ1-4, with D maybe TRBD1 (6 bases). Trimming removed 4 bases from V and 3 bases from J, with 9 bases in between. This CDR3 contains 14 residues. Germline CDR1 ENHRY, CDR2 SYGVKD. CDR3 in DNA: TGTGCCATCAGTGGACAGGACTCTAATGAAAAACTGTTTTTT. Protein: CAISGQDSNEKLFF.

This clonotype was observed many times. The chain employs TRBV19 and TRBJ2-1, with D unclear. The germline CDR1 and CDR2 sequences are LNHDA and SQIVND (reference sequence). The CDR3 is 14 residues long. V shed 6 bases and J shed 0 bases, with 9 bases lying between them. CDR3 residues: CASSARFSYNEQFF. The CDR3 DNA follows: TGTGCCAGTAGCGCGCGATTCTCCTACAATGAGCAGTTCTTC.

This clonotype was detected ten times or more. The CDR3 reads CASSFHTGGAGYTF. The CDR3 region has the DNA TGTGCCAGCAGCTTTCATACAGGGGGCGCTGGCTACACCTTC. The rearrangement joins TRBV5-6 to TRBJ1-2, with 9 nucleotides matching TRBD1. Germline V gene sequence: CDR1 SGHDT, CDR2 YYEEEE. The CDR3 is made up of 14 amino acids. Germline trimming cut 2 bases from V and 7 bases from J; bases unmatched to any gene: 6.

In this sample, this clonotype is medium-sized. V usage is TRBV20-1 and J usage is TRBJ2-2; 11 nucleotides line up with TRBD1. V gave up 6 bases and J gave up 6 bases; unmatched junction bases: 9. The CDR3 consists of 15 residues. In germline, CDR1 is DFQATT, CDR2 SNEGSKA (reference sequence). The CDR3 sequence is CSAKPGTGGAGELFF. The CDR3, as DNA: TGCAGTGCCAAGCCCGGGACAGGGGGAGCCGGGGAGCTGTTTTTT.

This clonotype was picked up many times. This sequence joins TRBV5-1 and TRBJ2-2; TRBD2 matches 11 bases. CDR3 size: 16 residues. Trimming removed 5 bases from V and 1 base from J; junction bases left unmatched: 4. The germline gives CDR1 SGHRS, CDR2 YFSETQ. CDR3 loop: CASSLAGGWNTGELFF. In nucleotides, the CDR3 is TGCGCCAGCAGTCTAGCGGGGGGCTGGAACACCGGGGAGCTGTTTTTT. Full variable domain (remainder filled in from reference TRBV5-1 and TRBJ2-2): KAGVTQTPRYLIKTRGQQVTLSCSPISGHRSVSWYQQTPGQGLQFLFEYFSETQRNKGNFPGRFSGRQFSNSRSEMNVSTLELGDSALYLCASSLAGGWNTGELFFGEGSRLTVL.

This clonotype appeared many times. This chain links TRBV19 with TRBJ1-3; D not resolved. The CDR3 runs to 14 residues. In germline, CDR1 is LNHDA, CDR2 SQIVND (reference sequence). V dropped 2 bases and J dropped 1 base, with 6 bases sitting between them. The CDR3 sequence: CASSIHGSGNTIYF. In nucleotides, the CDR3 is TGTGCCAGTAGTATACACGGGTCTGGAAACACCATATATTTT.

This chain connects TRBV18 to TRBJ2-1; D may correspond to TRBD1 or TRBD2 (5 bases each). V lost 0 bases, J lost 9 bases, and 9 bases lay in between. This CDR3 is 13 amino acids long. Looked up from germline, CDR1 is KGHSH and CDR2 is LQKENI. The DNA for the CDR3 is TGTGCCAGCTCACCACCATCTGGGGGTGAGCAGTTCTTC. Its protein is CASSPPSGGEQFF.

This clonotype was detected many times. This sequence joins TRBV25-1 and TRBJ1-4; maybe TRBD1 (6 bases). The V end lost 8 bases, the J end lost 7 bases, and 14 bases lay between the germline ends. The CDR3 runs to 13 residues. Per the germline V gene, CDR1 is MGHDK and CDR2 is SYGVNS. The CDR3 is CASLQTGSEKLFF. The CDR3 coding sequence is TGTGCCAGCTTACAGACAGGCTCTGAAAAACTGTTTTTT. The whole variable domain, remainder taken from reference TRBV25-1 and TRBJ1-4, is EADIYQTPRYLVIGTGKKITLECSQTMGHDKMYWYQQDPGMELHLIHYSYGVNSTEKGDLSSESTVSRIRTEHFPLTLESARPSHTSQYLCASLQTGSEKLFFGSGTQLSVL.

The genes are TRBV4-1 and TRBJ2-3; D perhaps matches TRBD1 (6 bases). V gave up 1 base and J gave up 2 bases, with 13 bases separating them. CDR3 size: 16 residues. Germline-derived CDR1 and CDR2 are MGHRA and YSYEKL. CDR3 region: CASSQVAGTHTDTQYF. The DNA of the CDR3 is TGCGCCAGCAGCCAAGTCGCAGGGACACACACAGATACGCAGTATTTT.

The genes are TRBV4-1 and TRBJ1-5; maybe TRBD1 (5 bases). The germline V gene has CDR1 MGHRA and CDR2 YSYEKL. This CDR3 spans 17 amino acids. Trimming stripped 0 bases from V and 4 bases from J, with 16 bases between. CDR3 DNA sequence: TGCGCCAGCAGCCAAGAGTTTGGGGCATTTCGAAATCAGCCCCAGCATTTT. Translated: CASSQEFGAFRNQPQHF.

This clonotype was detected ten times or more. The rearrangement uses TRBV20-1 and TRBJ1-5; 7 nucleotides line up with TRBD1. CDR3 length: 14 residues. The germline V gene has CDR1 DFQATT and CDR2 SNEGSKA (reference sequence). CDR3 DNA sequence: TGCAGCCCCAAACCCGGGACAGACAATCAGCCCCAGCATTTT. The encoded protein is CSPKPGTDNQPQHF.

The table lists this clonotype with many counts. The chain employs TRBV7-9 and TRBJ2-1; possibly TRBD2 for D (6 bases). Germline V gives CDR1 SEHNR, CDR2 FQNEAQ (reference sequence). CDR3 size: 13 residues. Trimming took 2 bases from V and 10 from J, leaving 12 bases between them. CDR3 DNA sequence: TGTGCCAGCAGCTTATGGGGGGAAGAGGAGCAGTTCTTC. Its translation: CASSLWGEEEQFF.

At least ten counts were recorded for this clonotype. The chain combines TRBV4-2 with TRBJ2-5; D is perhaps TRBD2 (6 bases). Trimming stripped 1 base from V and 3 bases from J, with 12 bases between. CDR1 is LGHNA, CDR2 YNFKEQ, per germline. The CDR3 runs 15 residues. DNA for the CDR3: TGTGCCAGCAGCCAAGGAAGCGGGCCAGAAGAGACCCAGTACTTC. Translated, it gives CASSQGSGPEETQYF.

This clonotype was recorded many times. The chain links TRBV18 to TRBJ2-7; D might be TRBD2 (5 bases). V lost 2 bases, J lost 6 bases, and 11 bases lay in between. Germline V CDR1 and CDR2: KGHSH, LQKENI. The CDR3 runs 13 residues. The CDR3 reads CASSPRAGGEQYF. The CDR3 coding sequence is TGTGCCAGCTCACCAAGGGCCGGAGGCGAGCAGTACTTC. The full variable domain, rest sourced from reference TRBV18 and TRBJ2-7, is NAGVMQNPRHLVRRRGQEARLRCSPMKGHSHVYWYRQLPEEGLKFMVYLQKENIIDESGMPKERFSAEFPKEGPSILRIQQVVRGDSAAYFCASSPRAGGEQYFGPGTRLTVT.

Notes on this clonotype: Given a much more abundant clone one base away, this may be a read error. CDR3 DNA sequence: TGTGCCAGCAGCCAAGCCGTTGGTGTCGGCGAGCAGTACTTC. Protein product: CASSQAVGVGEQYF. The V and J genes are TRBV3-1 and TRBJ2-7, with D hard to call. V gave up 1 base and J gave up 6 bases, with 13 bases separating them. CDR1 and CDR2 from the germline V gene are LGHDT and YNNKEL (reference sequence). The CDR3 is 14 amino acids.

The chain has TRBV28 and TRBJ2-1; TRBD1 agrees at 9 bases. The CDR3 extends over 15 amino acids. J gave up 8 bases and V 4 bases, and 9 bases lay outside the gene matches. From germline, CDR1 is MDHEN and CDR2 SYDVKM. DNA for the CDR3: TGTGCCAGCAGTTCTCGACAGGGGGTTGCAGATGAGCAGTTCTTC. This codes for CASSSRQGVADEQFF.

Concerning this clonotype itself: Sequence at one end of the junction differs from germline and may be a read error. J is TRBJ2-4 and V is TRBV18; 7 bases map to TRBD1. Per germline, CDR1 KGHSH and CDR2 LQKENI. The CDR3 loop spans 15 amino acids. CDR3 region: CASSFGQADKNIQSF. The CDR3 DNA follows: TGTGCCAGCTCATTTGGACAGGCTGATAAAAACATTCAGTCCTTC.

V is TRBV5-4 and J is TRBJ2-2, with a tentative D call TRBD1 (8 bases). Germline values: CDR1 SGHNT, CDR2 YYREEE (reference sequence). Trimming left V 4 bases short and J 5 bases short, with 21 bases between. The CDR3 covers 17 residues. CDR3 in DNA: TGTGCCAGCAGCATCACAGGGGGGGGTACCCTTACCGGGGAGCTGTTTTTT. This sequence encodes CASSITGGGTLTGELFF.

This clonotype was recorded at least ten times. The J gene is TRBJ2-3, the V gene TRBV29-1; 10 bases fit TRBD1. J gave up 4 bases and V 7 bases, and 2 bases lay outside the gene matches. Germline values: CDR1 SQVTM, CDR2 ANQGSEA. This CDR3 is 12 amino acids long. The CDR3: CSGDRGPDTQYF. As DNA, the CDR3 is TGCAGCGGGGACAGGGGCCCAGATACGCAGTATTTT.

This clonotype was observed at least ten times. The J gene is TRBJ2-7, the V gene TRBV20-1, with D perhaps being TRBD1 or TRBD2 (5 bases each). The CDR3 is 13 amino acids. The V end lost 3 bases, the J end lost 2 bases, and 11 bases lay between the germline ends. Germline CDR1 is DFQATT and CDR2 is SNEGSKA (reference sequence). This chain's CDR3 is CSARGTVAYEQYF. CDR3 sequence (DNA): TGCAGTGCTAGGGGGACCGTCGCCTACGAGCAGTACTTC.

This clonotype was counted once. A read error may be the cause here, since a much bigger clone is one base away. V is TRBV6-5 and J is TRBJ1-3, with D perhaps TRBD1 (6 bases). In germline, CDR1 is MNHEY, CDR2 SVGAGI. V was pared by 5 bases and J by 4 bases, with 12 bases between. CDR3 length equals 14 residues. CDR3 bases: TGTGCCAGCAGTCACAGCAGGGGCGGAAACACCATATATTTT. Translating it yields CASSHSRGGNTIYF.

A word on this clonotype: Given a much more abundant clone one base away, this may be a read error. This chain joins TRBV20-1 and TRBJ2-4; maybe TRBD1 (6 bases). The CDR3 runs 13 residues. CDR1 is DFQATT, CDR2 SNEGSKA, per germline (reference sequence). DNA of the CDR3: TGCAGTGCAACGTTAGACGCAGGGGACATTAAGTACTTC. This translates into CSATLDAGDIKYF.